This T cell receptor beta chain comes out of a study of cytomegalovirus exposure and HLA in healthy donors. Overall study findings and caveats: Three chains linked to CMV were shown in vitro to be specific for CMV antigens. A classifier reportedly called cytomegalovirus status with high sensitivity and specificity. The study assumed roughly uniform donor sequencing depth for presence/absence analyses.

For this clone: The antigen is undetermined.

In the PCR, 60 Vbeta and 13 Jbeta primers were used. Here immunoSEQ multiplex PCR was the method, and the copy in TCRdb shows in-frame clones only, minus some. The sample carries roughly 150,000 clones, over 60% recorded once. The clonotype was recovered from a man aged 35 to 55 in good health and CMV-seronegative. The specimen was PBMCs.

CDR3 in DNA: TGTGCCAGCAGCAAGAAGCAAACGAACACCGGGGAGCTGTTTTTT. It encodes CASSKKQTNTGELFF. The chain employs TRBV21-1 and TRBJ2-2; the tabulated D call, TRBD2, remains unverified against the DNA. TRBV21-1 is described as a pseudogene. The CDR3 covers 15 residues.